Listed below are T cell receptor beta chains from one sample, sequenced in a study of T-cell reconstitution after alpha-beta-depleted transplantation in children. MiXCR was run by TCRdb on the PCR reads, yielding one entry per CDR3 protein. The sample has some 120,000 distinct CDR3 sequences, about 9.5% seen once. Sample: PBMCs, mostly from graft donor cells, taken 180 days after TCRalphabeta/CD19-depleted stem cell transplant. These receptors all stem from a girl in the first two years of life who had a stem cell transplant for combined immunodeficiency, so the T cells may come from the graft donor. Both conserved end residues are part of each CDR3. The D gene is left open where the match is weak. Expanded clones get a size class; other rows say once, few or many, or leave the size out.

d_call clone_size j_call v_call cdr3_aa cdr3_nt
. many TRBJ1-1 TRBV6-6 CASTARWEAFF TGTGCCAGCACCGCCAGGTGGGAAGCTTTCTTT
. few TRBJ1-2 TRBV5-1 CASSWDTNYGYTF TGCGCCAGCAGCTGGGACACTAACTATGGCTACACCTTC
. few TRBJ2-7 TRBV10-3 CAISEFESYEQYF TGTGCCATCAGTGAGTTTGAATCCTACGAGCAGTACTTC
. . TRBJ2-1 TRBV12-3/TRBV12-4 CASSFIGGRREQFF TGTGCCAGCAGTTTCATCGGGGGGCGACGTGAGCAGTTCTTC
TRBD2 . TRBJ2-4 TRBV5-4 CASSLGYKREGLAKNIQYF TGTGCCAGCAGCTTGGGGTACAAGCGGGAGGGCCTGGCCAAAAACATTCAGTACTTC
. . TRBJ2-1 TRBV12-3/TRBV12-4 CASSHPDGNEQFF TGTGCCAGCAGCCACCCAGACGGGAATGAGCAGTTCTTC
. few TRBJ1-2 TRBV5-1 CASSLEVTRGDGYTF TGCGCCAGCAGCTTGGAGGTGACAAGGGGGGATGGCTACACCTTC
TRBD2 few TRBJ2-2 TRBV5-1 CASSLQAGRDTGELFF TGCGCCAGCAGCCTCCAAGCGGGGAGAGACACCGGGGAGCTGTTTTTT
TRBD1 few TRBJ2-7 TRBV29-1 CSVAGTGISYEQYF TGCAGCGTCGCCGGGACAGGGATCTCCTACGAGCAGTACTTC
. . TRBJ2-7 TRBV5-5 CASSVGPGQRRYEQYF TGTGCCAGCAGCGTCGGTCCAGGCCAGAGACGCTACGAGCAGTACTTC
. few TRBJ2-7 TRBV29-1 CSVAEGYEQYF TGCAGCGTTGCAGAAGGTTACGAGCAGTACTTC
. many TRBJ2-1 TRBV27 CASSSDYNEQFF TGTGCCAGCAGCTCTGATTATAATGAGCAGTTCTTC
. few TRBJ1-1 TRBV20-1 CSALGLSITGKVMNTEAFF TGCAGTGCACTAGGCCTTTCGATTACAGGAAAGGTCATGAACACTGAAGCTTTCTTT
. few TRBJ1-3 TRBV20-1 CTARKFADSGNTIYF TGCACCGCTAGGAAGTTTGCGGACTCTGGAAACACCATATATTTT
TRBD2 . TRBJ2-3 TRBV20-1 CSAGLAGETDTQYF TGCAGTGCCGGACTAGCGGGAGAAACAGATACGCAGTATTTT
. few TRBJ1-2 TRBV7-2 CASSLAGGYSNYGYTF TGTGCCAGCAGCTTAGCTGGAGGGTACTCTAACTATGGCTACACCTTC